This TCR beta chain was profiled in a study of blood T cell repertoires in COVID-19. V lost 4 bases to trimming and J lost 6 bases; unmatched junction nucleotides: 9. CDR1 is SGHRS and CDR2 is YFSETQ in the germline V gene. This CDR3 is 15 amino acids long. The assay was immunoSEQ multiplex PCR, and TCRdb's table has in-frame clones only and misses some. The table has about 54,000 clones, 80% to 90% seen once. Sequencing input: peripheral blood. The chain links TRBV5-1 to TRBJ1-2; 10 bases match TRBD1. The receptor was derived from a woman aged 55-69 years with acute or convalescent COVID-19. CDR3 loop: CASSRGTGAPNGYTF. The DNA for the CDR3 is TGCGCCAGCAGCCGAGGGACAGGGGCTCCCAATGGCTACACCTTC.